These 21 T cell receptor beta chains share one sample of origin, sequenced in a study of Graves' ophthalmopathy and Graves' hyperthyroidism. Beta-chain TCR CDR3 regions were amplified from RNA transcripts. First-round RT-PCR employed HTBI primers, with a second-round multiplex PCR after it. TCRdb passed the multiplex PCR reads through MiXCR, listing each CDR3 protein once. In the table there are roughly 610,000 distinct CDR3 sequences, approximately 21% of which are singletons. Sample: peripheral blood. The receptors derive from a woman in her late teens or twenties with stable Graves' hyperthyroidism. Some clones in this sample may be carry-over from other donors' samples.

This clonotype was detected ten times or more. This chain uses TRBV6-5 with TRBJ2-2; unclear D gene. CDR3 size: 15 residues. The V gene's germline CDR1 is MNHEY and CDR2 SVGAGI. Trimming removed 0 bases from V and 2 bases from J, with 7 bases in between. CDR3 coding DNA: TGTGCCAGCAGTTACTCAGGAGCAAACACCGGGGAGCTGTTTTTT. Translation: CASSYSGANTGELFF.

In its sample, this clonotype was seen many times. The CDR3 loop is CASSTMNYSNQPQHF. Written as DNA, the CDR3 is TGTGCCAGCAGCACAATGAATTATAGCAATCAGCCCCAGCATTTT. The chain combines TRBV7-3 with TRBJ1-5; D unresolved. Between the trimmed V and J ends, which lost 5 bases and 0 bases, there was a span of 11 bases. This CDR3 comprises 15 residues. The V gene's germline CDR1 is SGHTA and CDR2 FQGTGA. Full variable domain (missing parts from reference TRBV7-3 and TRBJ1-5): GAGVSQTPSNKVTEKGKYVELRCDPISGHTALYWYRQSLGQGPEFLIYFQGTGAADDSGLPNDRFFAVRPEGSVSTLKIQRTERGDSAVYLCASSTMNYSNQPQHFGDGTRLSIL.

This clonotype was seen at least ten times. The chain carries TRBV6-1 and TRBJ1-2; D is perhaps TRBD1 (6 bases). This CDR3 spans 14 amino acids. V was shortened by 0 bases and J by 8 bases, with 13 bases between the two germline ends. Germline V gene lookup returns CDR1 MNHNS and CDR2 SASEGT. The CDR3 spells CASSEAGQGRGYTF. CDR3 bases: TGTGCCAGCAGTGAAGCGGGCCAGGGGCGCGGCTACACCTTC.

This clonotype has a single count. The chain links TRBV4-1 to TRBJ1-2; TRBD1 matches at 8 bases. The junction had 4 bases not matched to a gene; V was cut back by 7 bases and J by 6 bases. The CDR3 is 12 amino acids. Germline CDR1 MGHRA, CDR2 YSYEKL. The CDR3 is CASKTGAHGYTF. CDR3 sequence (DNA): TGCGCCAGCAAGACAGGGGCTCATGGCTACACCTTC.

This clonotype was counted many times. This chain connects TRBV7-8 to TRBJ2-7, with D possibly matching TRBD1 (5 bases). The germline CDR1 and CDR2 sequences are SGHVS and FQNEAQ. Trimming left V 2 bases short and J 3 bases short, with 11 bases between. The CDR3 has 14 residues. The CDR3 DNA is TGTGCCAGCAGCTTACTTCAGGGATTCTACGAGCAGTACTTC. It encodes CASSLLQGFYEQYF.

This clonotype was recorded at least ten times. CDR3 amino acids: CASTDRVLMNTEAFF. Written as DNA, the CDR3 is TGTGCCAGCACCGACAGGGTCCTCATGAACACTGAAGCTTTCTTT. The V gene is TRBV19, the J gene TRBJ1-1; 7 bases are a match to TRBD1. CDR1 and CDR2 (germline): LNHDA, SQIVND (reference sequence). The CDR3 is 15 residues long. With V trimmed by 9 bases and J by 0 bases, 10 bases remained unmatched.

This clonotype was seen repeatedly, ten times or more. The chain is built from TRBV30 and TRBJ1-1; D is unresolved. CDR3 length equals 13 residues. The germline V gene has CDR1 GTSNPN and CDR2 SVGIG (reference sequence). V lost 1 base and J lost 1, with 7 bases in between. CDR3: CAWSGPSNTEAFF. Here the CDR3 DNA reads TGTGCCTGGAGTGGACCGTCGAACACTGAAGCTTTCTTT.

The rearrangement uses TRBV20-1 and TRBJ1-1; TRBD1 aligns across 8 bases. Germline V gives CDR1 DFQATT, CDR2 SNEGSKA (reference sequence). The CDR3 loop spans 13 amino acids. The junction had 7 bases not matched to a gene; V was cut back by 6 bases and J by 4 bases. CDR3 nucleotide sequence: TGCAGTGCCCCGGACAGGGACGGCACTGAAGCTTTCTTT. Amino acid sequence: CSAPDRDGTEAFF.

This clonotype was counted between two and nine times. This chain uses TRBV12-3 or TRBV12-4 with TRBJ1-2; 9 nucleotides agree with TRBD1. The CDR3 runs to 15 residues. Trimming took 6 bases from V and 3 from J; bases not matched to a gene: 8. CDR3 loop: CASRMGQGSHYGYTF. The CDR3 DNA follows: TGTGCCAGCAGAATGGGACAGGGAAGCCACTATGGCTACACCTTC.

This clonotype was seen ten or more times. The gene calls are TRBV29-1 and TRBJ1-3; the D is unclear. This CDR3 region has 13 residues. Per the germline V gene, CDR1 is SQVTM and CDR2 is ANQGSEA. The ends were cut back, 2 bases at V and 4 bases at J, with 9 bases in the middle. This chain's CDR3 is CSVEMGRGNTIYF. CDR3 DNA sequence: TGCAGCGTTGAAATGGGTAGGGGAAACACCATATATTTT.

The J gene is TRBJ2-5, the V gene TRBV5-6; perhaps TRBD2 as D (6 bases). Trimming took 1 base from V and 4 from J, leaving 14 bases between them. The CDR3 length is 15 residues. Germline V CDR1 and CDR2: SGHDT, YYEEEE. The CDR3, as DNA: TGTGCCAGCAGCTTGAGGGGTATGGGGGGAGAGACCCAGTACTTC. This codes for CASSLRGMGGETQYF.

This clonotype was counted ten times or more. The chain couples TRBV24-1 to TRBJ2-7; no clear D. Trimming took 4 bases from V and 0 from J, leaving 3 bases between them. Germline CDR1 reads KGHDR; CDR2 reads SFDVKD. This CDR3 is 12 amino acids long. CDR3 region: CATSDNSYEQYF. The CDR3, as DNA: TGTGCCACCAGTGACAACTCCTACGAGCAGTACTTC.

The chain uses TRBV12-3 or TRBV12-4 and TRBJ2-4, with 7 bases identical to TRBD1. The CDR3 is 17 amino acids. V dropped 5 bases and J dropped 0; count of bases not matched to a gene: 10. CDR3 loop: CASSPEGGLGAKNIQYF. The CDR3, as DNA: TGTGCCAGCAGTCCAGAAGGGGGCCTGGGAGCCAAAAACATTCAGTACTTC.

Ten or more counts support this clonotype. The CDR3 sequence: CASSQEVAAFNYGYTF. CDR3 coding DNA: TGCGCCAGCAGCCAAGAAGTGGCGGCGTTTAACTATGGCTACACCTTC. V and J are TRBV4-1 and TRBJ1-2, with D hard to call. The CDR3 contains 16 residues. V was cut by 0 bases and J by 1 base, with 12 bases left in between. CDR1 is MGHRA, CDR2 YSYEKL, per germline.

In DNA, the CDR3 is TGTGCCAGCAGTCACAACACAGGGCCCCGGTACGGTGGCTACACCTTC. Amino acid sequence: CASSHNTGPRYGGYTF. The chain uses TRBV12-3 or TRBV12-4 and TRBJ1-2, with D possibly TRBD1 on 6 matching bases. Trimming removed 5 bases from V and 7 bases from J, with 23 bases in between. The CDR3 loop spans 16 amino acids.

Many counts were recorded for this clonotype. The rearrangement uses TRBV6-1 and TRBJ2-2, with TRBD2 matching over 13 bases. The V gene end was trimmed by 1 base and the J gene end by 6 bases; junction bases not matched to a gene: 5. This CDR3 contains 17 residues. From germline, CDR1 is MNHNS and CDR2 SASEGT. CDR3 DNA sequence: TGTGCCAGCAGTGAAGGAGGACTAGCGGGAGTTCCCGGGGAGCTGTTTTTT. Amino acid sequence: CASSEGGLAGVPGELFF.

This clonotype was detected ten times or more. The chain recombines TRBV7-2 with TRBJ1-6; a weak D match, TRBD1 (6 bases). This CDR3 is 14 amino acids long. V dropped 2 bases and J dropped 8 bases, with 10 bases sitting between them. Germline CDR1 and CDR2: SGHTA and FQGNSA. In DNA form, the CDR3 reads TGTGCCAGCAGCTTAAGGGCAGGGGATTCACCCCTCCACTTT. It translates to CASSLRAGDSPLHF.

There are many counts of this clonotype. This sequence joins TRBV30 and TRBJ1-2; no reliable D call. This CDR3 is 11 amino acids long. CDR1 and CDR2 (germline): GTSNPN, SVGIG (reference sequence). V lost 3 bases, J lost 4 bases, and 6 bases lay in between. CDR3: CAWREVYGYTF. For the CDR3, the DNA is TGTGCCTGGAGGGAAGTCTATGGCTACACCTTC.

V is TRBV6-1 and J is TRBJ1-2; D is perhaps TRBD1 (5 bases). Germline assignment: CDR1 MNHNS and CDR2 SASEGT. The CDR3 covers 14 residues. V was shortened by 4 bases and J by 6 bases, with 15 bases between the two germline ends. As DNA, the CDR3 is TGTGCCAGCAGTGCTAGAGGGACGGCCCATGGCTACACCTTC. This encodes CASSARGTAHGYTF.

This clonotype appeared many times. The rearrangement joins TRBV10-2 to TRBJ1-2; D is uncertain. Trimming shortened V by 4 bases and J by 5 bases, and 23 bases separated the two germline ends. Germline loops: CDR1 WSHSY, CDR2 SAAADI. CDR3 length equals 17 residues. The DNA for the CDR3 is TGCGCCAGCAGTGCCCTACCCCCCGGCAGGAGGATGTATGGCTACACCTTC. It encodes CASSALPPGRRMYGYTF.

This clonotype was picked up many times. This chain links TRBV28 with TRBJ1-5; no reliable D call. Trimming cost V 1 base and J 10 bases, with 17 bases left between them. This CDR3 is 15 amino acids long. Per germline, CDR1 MDHEN and CDR2 SYDVKM. The CDR3 region has the DNA TGTGCCAGCAGTTTATCAGTTGGAACTCTCGCCCCCCAGCATTTT. Its translation: CASSLSVGTLAPQHF.